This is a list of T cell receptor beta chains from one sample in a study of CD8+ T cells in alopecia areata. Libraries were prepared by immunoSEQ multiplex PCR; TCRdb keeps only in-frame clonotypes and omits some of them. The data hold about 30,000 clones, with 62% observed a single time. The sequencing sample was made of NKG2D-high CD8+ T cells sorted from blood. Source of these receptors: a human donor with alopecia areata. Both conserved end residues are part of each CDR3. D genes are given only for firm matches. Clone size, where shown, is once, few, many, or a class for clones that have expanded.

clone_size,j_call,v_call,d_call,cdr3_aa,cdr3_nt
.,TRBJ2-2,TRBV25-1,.,CASTDRLTGELFF,TGTGCCAGCACGGACAGACTCACCGGGGAGCTGTTTTTT
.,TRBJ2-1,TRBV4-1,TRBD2,CASSQVSGRVLNEQFF,TGCGCCAGCAGCCAAGTCAGTGGGAGGGTACTCAATGAGCAGTTCTTC
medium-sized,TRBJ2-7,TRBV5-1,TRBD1,CASSWGTGSYEQYF,TGCGCCAGCAGCTGGGGGACAGGTTCCTACGAGCAGTACTTC
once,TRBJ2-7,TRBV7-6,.,CASSLADSSYEQYF,TGTGCCAGCAGCTTGGCGGACAGCTCCTACGAGCAGTACTTC
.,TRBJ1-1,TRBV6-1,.,CASPIAGTNTEAFF,TGTGCCAGTCCAATTGCCGGGACTAACACTGAAGCTTTCTTT
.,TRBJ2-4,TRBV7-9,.,CASSLGPGSNIQYF,TGTGCCAGCAGCTTAGGTCCGGGATCAAACATTCAGTACTTC
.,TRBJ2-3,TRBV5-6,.,CASSLVDGPDTQYF,TGTGCCAGCAGCTTGGTGGACGGTCCAGATACGCAGTATTTT
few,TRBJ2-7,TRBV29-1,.,CSVWSGAFYEQYF,TGCAGCGTCTGGTCCGGGGCTTTCTACGAGCAGTACTTC
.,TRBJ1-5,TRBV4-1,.,CASSQDGFGHQPQHF,TGCGCCAGCAGCCAAGATGGGTTCGGTCACCAGCCCCAGCATTTT
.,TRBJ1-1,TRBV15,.,CATKKPASTEAFF,TGTGCCACCAAGAAGCCAGCTAGCACTGAAGCTTTCTTT
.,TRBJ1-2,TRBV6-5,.,CASSYSQGYGYTF,TGTGCCAGCAGTTACTCGCAGGGGTATGGCTACACCTTC
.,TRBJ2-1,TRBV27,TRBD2,CASRGLAVNEQFF,TGTGCCAGCAGAGGACTAGCGGTTAATGAGCAGTTCTTC
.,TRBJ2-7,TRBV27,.,CASSPRAYMDDEQYF,TGTGCCAGCAGTCCCCGGGCCTATATGGACGACGAGCAGTACTTC
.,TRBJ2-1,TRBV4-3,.,CASSQELRRGQEQFF,TGCGCCAGCAGCCAAGAACTAAGGAGGGGGCAGGAGCAGTTCTTC
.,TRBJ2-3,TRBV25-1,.,CASSGSTDTQYF,TGTGCCAGCAGTGGCAGCACAGATACGCAGTATTTT
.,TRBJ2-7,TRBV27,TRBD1,CASSSKGTGSYEQYF,TGTGCCAGCAGTTCTAAGGGGACAGGTTCCTACGAGCAGTACTTC
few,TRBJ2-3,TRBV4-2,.,CASSQDFRADKAMTDTQYF,TGTGCCAGCAGCCAAGATTTTCGCGCAGATAAAGCGATGACAGATACGCAGTATTTT
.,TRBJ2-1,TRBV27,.,CASSWYNEQFF,TGTGCCAGCAGTTGGTACAATGAGCAGTTCTTC
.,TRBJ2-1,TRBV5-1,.,CASSSEDGIFNEQFF,TGCGCCAGCAGCTCGGAGGATGGAATTTTCAATGAGCAGTTCTTC
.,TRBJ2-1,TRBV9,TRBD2,CASSVLADDYNEQFF,TGTGCCAGCAGCGTACTAGCGGACGACTACAATGAGCAGTTCTTC
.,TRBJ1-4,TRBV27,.,CASSLGTPDEKLFF,TGTGCCAGCAGTTTAGGGACACCGGACGAAAAACTGTTTTTT
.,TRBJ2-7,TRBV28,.,CASRPPSYEQYF,TGTGCCAGCAGGCCCCCGTCCTACGAGCAGTACTTC
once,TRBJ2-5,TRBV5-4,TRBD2,CASSWGGLAGVGETQYF,TGTGCCAGCAGCTGGGGGGGACTAGCGGGAGTCGGAGAGACCCAGTACTTC